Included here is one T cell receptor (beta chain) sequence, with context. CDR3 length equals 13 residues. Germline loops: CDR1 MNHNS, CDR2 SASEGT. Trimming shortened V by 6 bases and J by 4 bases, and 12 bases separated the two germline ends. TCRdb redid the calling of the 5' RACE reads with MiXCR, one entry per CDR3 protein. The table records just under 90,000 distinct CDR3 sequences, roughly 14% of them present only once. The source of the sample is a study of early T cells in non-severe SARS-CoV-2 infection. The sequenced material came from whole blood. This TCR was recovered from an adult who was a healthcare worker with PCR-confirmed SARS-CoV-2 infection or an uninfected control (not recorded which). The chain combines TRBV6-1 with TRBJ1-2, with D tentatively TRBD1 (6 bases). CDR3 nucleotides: TGTGCCAGCAGCAAGACAGGTTTCTATGGCTACACCTTC. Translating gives CASSKTGFYGYTF.